This passage covers 28 T cell receptor beta chains from one sample sequenced in a study of post-analysis software for immune sequencing data. Sequencing libraries made from TCR beta cDNA carried unique molecular identifiers. Each CDR3 protein gets one entry after TCRdb re-called the PCR reads with MiXCR. Of 740,000 or so distinct CDR3 sequences listed, approximately 57% are singletons. Study conclusions and caveats: When patients were compared with controls, a handful of TRBV segments were more frequent, TRBV5-6, TRBV5-1 and TRBV20-1 among them.

No cognate antigen is known for these TCRs. The material sequenced was blood. The receptors shown here come from a girl between 10 and 17 years old with multiple sclerosis.

The gene calls are TRBV5-1 and TRBJ2-1; D call uncertain. The CDR3 has 15 residues. V dropped 7 bases and J dropped 10 bases, with 24 bases sitting between them. Per germline, CDR1 SGHRS and CDR2 YFSETQ. CDR3 sequence: CASSLVSTDVEEQFF. The CDR3 DNA reads as TGCGCCAGCTCCCTGGTTAGTACAGACGTGGAAGAGCAGTTCTTC.

The sample holds a few counts of this clonotype. The chain carries TRBV5-1 and TRBJ1-2, with 8 bases matching TRBD1. Trimming removed 5 bases from V and 8 bases from J; junction bases left unmatched: 14. This CDR3 has 15 residues. Germline CDR1 reads SGHRS; CDR2 reads YFSETQ. CDR3 nucleotides: TGCGCCAGCAGGGGGTTAGACAGGGGAACAGGAGGCTACACCTTC. It yields the protein CASRGLDRGTGGYTF.

The rearrangement uses TRBV7-9 and TRBJ2-5; no definite D call. V shed 2 bases and J shed 5 bases, with 18 bases lying between them. CDR1 is SEHNR, CDR2 FQNEAQ, per germline (reference sequence). CDR3 length: 16 amino acids. The CDR3: CASSLPSGQHWETQYF. CDR3 nucleotides: TGTGCCAGCAGCTTACCGTCGGGTCAGCATTGGGAGACCCAGTACTTC.

V gene TRBV5-1 combines with J gene TRBJ2-3; 7 nucleotides line up with TRBD2. CDR1 and CDR2 from the germline V gene are SGHRS and YFSETQ. There are 13 residues in the CDR3. Trimming cost V 4 bases and J 5 bases; bases outside gene matches: 4. CDR3 DNA sequence: TGCGCCAGCAGCGCCGGACTAGTAGATACGCAGTATTTT. Amino acid sequence: CASSAGLVDTQYF.

This clonotype was seen a handful of times. The rearrangement joins TRBV3-1 to TRBJ1-2, with TRBD1 matching over 8 bases. CDR3 length: 16 residues. Germline V gene lookup returns CDR1 LGHDT and CDR2 YNNKEL (reference sequence). The ends lost 0 bases at V and 1 base at J; junction bases unmatched: 4. The CDR3 DNA is TGTGCCAGCAGCCAAGACAGGGGGCGCGGTAACTATGGCTACACCTTC. Encoded protein: CASSQDRGRGNYGYTF.

The J gene is TRBJ2-5, the V gene TRBV15, with a tentative D call TRBD1 (5 bases). CDR1 is LNHNV and CDR2 is YYDKDF in the germline V gene (reference sequence). Trimming cost V 0 bases and J 1 base, with 9 bases left between them. CDR3 length: 15 amino acids. DNA for the CDR3: TGTGCCACCAGCAGAGATCAGGGATTCCAAGAGACCCAGTACTTC. Protein: CATSRDQGFQETQYF.

This clonotype has a single count. This chain connects TRBV20-1 to TRBJ2-4, with D perhaps TRBD2 (6 bases). Trimming cost V 0 bases and J 2 bases, with 11 bases left between them. The germline V gene has CDR1 DFQATT and CDR2 SNEGSKA (reference sequence). This CDR3 contains 15 residues. In DNA, the CDR3 is TGCAGTGCTAGAGATCTCGGGGGAACCAAAAACATTCAGTACTTC. Translation: CSARDLGGTKNIQYF.

This chain uses TRBV7-2 with TRBJ2-3; no reliable D call. The CDR3 runs 15 residues. Per the germline V gene, CDR1 is SGHTA and CDR2 is FQGNSA. Trimming shortened V by 3 bases and J by 3 bases, and 13 bases separated the two germline ends. The CDR3 region has the DNA TGTGCCAGCAGCTTCGCCGCTAGACGGACAGATACGCAGTATTTT. It encodes CASSFAARRTDTQYF.

This clonotype was counted only a few times. The chain employs TRBV3-1 and TRBJ1-2; a possible D gene is TRBD1 (6 bases). CDR1 is LGHDT, CDR2 YNNKEL, per germline (reference sequence). CDR3 length equals 16 residues. V lost 0 bases and J 4 bases, leaving 15 bases between the germline ends. In DNA, the CDR3 is TGTGCCAGCAGCCAAGATGTGTGGGGGGCCAGCTATGGCTACACCTTC. Its translation: CASSQDVWGASYGYTF.

CDR3 nucleotide sequence: TGTGCCATCAGTGAAGGAGGGACTAGCGGGAAGGGGGACCAAGAGACCCAGTACTTC. Its translation is CAISEGGTSGKGDQETQYF. The chain carries TRBV10-3 and TRBJ2-5; 13 bases are a match to TRBD2. This CDR3 is built from 19 residues. The germline V gene has CDR1 ENHRY and CDR2 SYGVKD. The V gene end was trimmed by 3 bases and the J gene end by 0 bases; junction bases not matched to a gene: 10.

This clonotype showed up just a few times. The chain links TRBV20-1 to TRBJ2-3; D is ambiguous. With 6 bases removed from V and 3 bases from J, the gap between germline ends came to 16 bases. Germline CDR1 and CDR2: DFQATT and SNEGSKA (reference sequence). This CDR3 spans 14 amino acids. This CDR3 reads CSATARITTDTQYF. CDR3 nucleotides: TGCAGTGCGACCGCCAGGATTACAACAGATACGCAGTATTTT.

Concerning this clonotype itself: One base away lies a much larger clone, so this may be a sequencing read error. The genes are TRBV4-1 and TRBJ2-5; 7 positions agree with TRBD1. CDR1 is MGHRA and CDR2 is YSYEKL in the germline V gene. CDR3 length equals 13 residues. The CDR3 nucleotides are TGCGTCAGCAGCTTCGGGACAGAAGAGACCCAGTACTTC. Its translation: CVSSFGTEETQYF.

The chain joins TRBV10-3 to TRBJ1-5, with D possibly TRBD1 on 6 matching bases. Trimming shortened V by 10 bases and J by 7 bases, and 23 bases separated the two germline ends. Germline V lookup: CDR1 ENHRY, CDR2 SYGVKD. The CDR3 runs to 15 residues. The CDR3 DNA sequence: TGTGCCACTCAACGGGGGGCGCTTGGTAAGCAGCCCCAGCATTTT. This codes for CATQRGALGKQPQHF.

The chain links TRBV5-1 to TRBJ2-1; perhaps TRBD2 as D (6 bases). The CDR3 runs 14 residues. V lost 6 bases, J lost 4 bases, and 14 bases lay in between. The germline CDR1 and CDR2 sequences are SGHRS and YFSETQ. CDR3 loop: CASNSVADYNEQFF. The CDR3 nucleotides read TGCGCCAGCAATTCGGTAGCGGATTACAATGAGCAGTTCTTC.

The chain joins TRBV6-6 to TRBJ2-7; TRBD2 matches 9 bases. The germline V gene has CDR1 MNHNY and CDR2 SVGAGI (reference sequence). This CDR3 region has 15 residues. J lost 7 bases, V lost 2 bases, and 9 bases had no gene match. CDR3 DNA sequence: TGTGCCAGCAGTTACGGCGGGGGGGGAATCTATGAGCAGTACTTC. Protein sequence: CASSYGGGGIYEQYF.

Here the CDR3 DNA reads TGCAGTGCTGTACAGGGGATAAGGTCCTACGAGCAGTACTTC. As protein: CSAVQGIRSYEQYF. The chain carries TRBV20-1 and TRBJ2-7, with 7 bases identical to TRBD1. The CDR3 has 14 residues. V gave up 5 bases and J gave up 1 base; unmatched junction bases: 8. Germline V lookup: CDR1 DFQATT, CDR2 SNEGSKA (reference sequence).

This sequence joins TRBV29-1 and TRBJ1-2; D uncertain. Germline V lookup: CDR1 SQVTM, CDR2 ANQGSEA. The CDR3 is 13 residues long. V lost 0 bases, J lost 5 bases, and 10 bases lay in between. In DNA form, the CDR3 reads TGCAGCGTTGAAGATGCCGAACCGTATGGCTACACCTTC. Residues: CSVEDAEPYGYTF.

The chain recombines TRBV9 with TRBJ2-7, with D tentatively TRBD1 (6 bases). Trimming shortened V by 7 bases and J by 4 bases, and 18 bases separated the two germline ends. Per germline, CDR1 SGDLS and CDR2 YYNGEE. The CDR3 covers 14 residues. The CDR3 region has the DNA TGTGCCAGCTGCGCATCAGACAGGTTTTACGAGCAGTACTTC. Amino acid sequence: CASCASDRFYEQYF.

This chain uses TRBV5-1 with TRBJ2-5, with D maybe TRBD2 (5 bases). V was cut by 0 bases and J by 1 base, with 13 bases left in between. The CDR3 has 16 amino acids. CDR1 and CDR2 (germline): SGHRS, YFSETQ. This chain's CDR3 is CASSLAVDGIQETQYF. The CDR3 bases are TGCGCCAGCAGCTTGGCCGTTGACGGGATCCAAGAGACCCAGTACTTC.

This clonotype was seen once. V and J are TRBV12-3 or TRBV12-4 and TRBJ1-1; 7 bases match TRBD1. This CDR3 region has 15 residues. The V and J ends lost 4 bases and 6 bases, in that order; junction bases with no gene match: 11. The CDR3 loop is CASSSPGQNVAEAFF. The CDR3 DNA sequence: TGTGCCAGCAGTTCACCGGGACAGAATGTTGCTGAAGCTTTCTTT.

This clonotype was detected only a few times. The chain carries TRBV10-3 and TRBJ1-2; D is uncertain. This CDR3 has 15 residues. Trimming shortened V by 3 bases and J by 8 bases, and 19 bases separated the two germline ends. Germline V gene sequence: CDR1 ENHRY, CDR2 SYGVKD. CDR3 DNA sequence: TGTGCCATCAGTGAAACCCCTCCCGGGCTCCGGGGCTACACCTTC. Translating it yields CAISETPPGLRGYTF.

This chain uses TRBV14 with TRBJ2-7, with D maybe TRBD2 (5 bases). The germline V gene has CDR1 SGHDN and CDR2 FVKESK. CDR3 length equals 15 residues. Trimming shortened V by 4 bases and J by 0 bases, and 13 bases separated the two germline ends. The DNA of the CDR3 is TGTGCCAGCAGCCGCCCGAGGGCACTCTCCTACGAGCAGTACTTC. Its translation: CASSRPRALSYEQYF. Looking up the rest from reference TRBV14 and TRBJ2-7 gives the full variable domain: EAGVTQFPSHSVIEKGQTVTLRCDPISGHDNLYWYRRVMGKEIKFLLHFVKESKQDESGMPNNRFLAERTGGTYSTLKVQPAELEDSGVYFCASSRPRALSYEQYFGPGTRLTVT.

The J gene is TRBJ1-1, the V gene TRBV5-5; D is unclear. V gave up 6 bases and J gave up 1 base, with 4 bases separating them. The CDR3 extends over 11 amino acids. Germline loops: CDR1 SGHKS, CDR2 YYEKEE (reference sequence). CDR3 sequence (DNA): TGTGCCAGCAAGAGGAACACTGAAGCTTTCTTT. It is translated as CASKRNTEAFF. The full variable domain, its missing parts supplied by reference TRBV5-5 and TRBJ1-1, is DAGVTQSPTHLIKTRGQQVTLRCSPISGHKSVSWYQQVLGQGPQFIFQYYEKEERGRGNFPDRFSARQFPNYSSELNVNALLLGDSALYLCASKRNTEAFFGQGTRLTVV.

The chain carries TRBV5-1 and TRBJ1-1; a possible D gene is TRBD1 (5 bases). The CDR3 is 15 residues long. V dropped 0 bases and J dropped 3 bases, with 12 bases sitting between them. Germline CDR1 and CDR2: SGHRS and YFSETQ. The CDR3 region has the DNA TGCGCCAGCAGCTTGGGGACCCCGGGGGACACTGAAGCTTTCTTT. Translating it yields CASSLGTPGDTEAFF.

This clonotype was detected only once. CDR3 amino acids: CASSESSKAFF. CDR3 sequence (DNA): TGTGCCAGCAGTGAATCCAGTAAGGCTTTCTTT. The V and J genes are TRBV6-6 and TRBJ1-1; no definite D call. V lost 5 bases to trimming and J lost 11 bases, with 12 bases between them. The CDR3 consists of 11 residues. Germline CDR1 and CDR2: MNHNY and SVGAGI (reference sequence).

This clonotype has more than one count but fewer than ten. The chain carries TRBV5-1 and TRBJ2-1; 8 nucleotides line up with TRBD2. V gave up 0 bases and J gave up 9 bases; unmatched junction bases: 8. Germline CDR1 is SGHRS and CDR2 is YFSETQ. CDR3 length: 15 residues. CDR3 bases: TGCGCCAGCAGCTTGGCGAGACTAGCGTCCGGTGAGCAGTTCTTC. This sequence encodes CASSLARLASGEQFF.

This clonotype was recorded a few times. The chain couples TRBV4-1 to TRBJ2-7; 11 nucleotides match TRBD2. The CDR3 is 14 residues long. The ends lost 9 bases at V and 5 bases at J; junction bases unmatched: 9. Germline V gene sequence: CDR1 MGHRA, CDR2 YSYEKL. The CDR3 protein is CASSIAGGQDEQYF. The CDR3 DNA reads TGCGCCAGTTCTATAGCGGGGGGGCAGGACGAGCAGTACTTC.

The chain carries TRBV5-1 and TRBJ2-3; D could derive from TRBD1 or TRBD2 (5 bases each). This CDR3 spans 16 amino acids. Looked up from germline, CDR1 is SGHRS and CDR2 is YFSETQ. V dropped 3 bases and J dropped 4 bases, with 18 bases sitting between them. In DNA form, the CDR3 reads TGCGCCAGCAGCTACTGGACGCCCCGAGGGGCAGATACGCAGTATTTT. As protein: CASSYWTPRGADTQYF.